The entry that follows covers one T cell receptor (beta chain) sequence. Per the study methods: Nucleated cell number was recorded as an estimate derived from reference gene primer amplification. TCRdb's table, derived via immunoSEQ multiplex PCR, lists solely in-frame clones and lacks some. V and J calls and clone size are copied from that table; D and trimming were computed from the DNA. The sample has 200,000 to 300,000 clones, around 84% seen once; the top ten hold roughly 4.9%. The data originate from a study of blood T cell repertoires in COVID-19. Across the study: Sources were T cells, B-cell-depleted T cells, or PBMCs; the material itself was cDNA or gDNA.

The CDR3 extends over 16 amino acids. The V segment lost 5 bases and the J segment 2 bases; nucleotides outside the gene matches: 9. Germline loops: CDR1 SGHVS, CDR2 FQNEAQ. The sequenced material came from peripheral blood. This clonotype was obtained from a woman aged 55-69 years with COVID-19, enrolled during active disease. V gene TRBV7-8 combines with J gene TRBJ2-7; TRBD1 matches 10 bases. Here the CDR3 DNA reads TGTGCCAGCAGCCCCCGATCGGACAGGGGGGCCTACGAGCAGTACTTC. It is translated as CASSPRSDRGAYEQYF.